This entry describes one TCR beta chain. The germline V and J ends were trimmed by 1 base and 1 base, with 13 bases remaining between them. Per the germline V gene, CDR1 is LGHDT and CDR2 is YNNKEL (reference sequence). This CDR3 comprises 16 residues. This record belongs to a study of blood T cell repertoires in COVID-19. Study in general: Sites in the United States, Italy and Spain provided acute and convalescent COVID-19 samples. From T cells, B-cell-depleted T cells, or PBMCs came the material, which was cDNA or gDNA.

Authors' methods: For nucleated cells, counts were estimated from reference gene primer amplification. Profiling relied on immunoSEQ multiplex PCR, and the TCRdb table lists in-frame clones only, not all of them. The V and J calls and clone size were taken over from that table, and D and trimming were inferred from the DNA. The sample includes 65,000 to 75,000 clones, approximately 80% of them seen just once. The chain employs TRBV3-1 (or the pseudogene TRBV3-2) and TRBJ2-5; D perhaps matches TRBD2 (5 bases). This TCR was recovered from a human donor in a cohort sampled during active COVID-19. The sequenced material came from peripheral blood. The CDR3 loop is CASSQGSGGTQETQYF. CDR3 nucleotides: TGTGCCAGCAGCCAAGGGAGCGGAGGAACCCAAGAGACCCAGTACTTC.